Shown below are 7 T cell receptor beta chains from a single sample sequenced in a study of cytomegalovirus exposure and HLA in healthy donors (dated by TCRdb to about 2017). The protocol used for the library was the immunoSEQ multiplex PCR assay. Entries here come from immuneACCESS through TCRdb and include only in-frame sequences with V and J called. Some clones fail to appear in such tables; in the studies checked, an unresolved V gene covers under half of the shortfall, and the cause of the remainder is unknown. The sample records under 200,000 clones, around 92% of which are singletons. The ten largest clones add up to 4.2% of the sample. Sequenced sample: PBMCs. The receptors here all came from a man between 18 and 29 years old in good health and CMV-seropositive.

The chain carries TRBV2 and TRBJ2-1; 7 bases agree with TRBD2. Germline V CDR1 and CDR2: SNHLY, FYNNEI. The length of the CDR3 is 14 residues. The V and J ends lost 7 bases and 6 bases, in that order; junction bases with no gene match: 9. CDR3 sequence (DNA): TGTGCCAGCACCAGGACTAGTCCCGGCAATGAGCAGTTCTTC. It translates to CASTRTSPGNEQFF.

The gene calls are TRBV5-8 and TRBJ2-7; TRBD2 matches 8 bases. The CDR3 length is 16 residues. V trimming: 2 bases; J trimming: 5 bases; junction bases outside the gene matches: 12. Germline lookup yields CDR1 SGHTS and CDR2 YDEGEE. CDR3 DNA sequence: TGTGCCAGCAGCTTAGGAATGGCGGGGGGCATCAACGAGCAGTACTTC. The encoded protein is CASSLGMAGGINEQYF.

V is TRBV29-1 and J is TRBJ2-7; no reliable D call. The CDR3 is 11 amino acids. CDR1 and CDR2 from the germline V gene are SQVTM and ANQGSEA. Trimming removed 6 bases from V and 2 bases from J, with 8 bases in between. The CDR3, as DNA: TGCAGCGTAAGAGAAGCCTACGAGCAGTACTTC. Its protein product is CSVREAYEQYF.

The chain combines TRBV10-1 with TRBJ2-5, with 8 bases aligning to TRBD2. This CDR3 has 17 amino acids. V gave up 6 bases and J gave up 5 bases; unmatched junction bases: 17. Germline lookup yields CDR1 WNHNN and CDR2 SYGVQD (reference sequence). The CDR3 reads CASSPVRGTRPEETQYF. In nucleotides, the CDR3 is TGCGCCAGCAGCCCCGTCCGCGGGACTAGGCCGGAGGAGACCCAGTACTTC.

CDR3 coding DNA: TGTGCCAGCAGCCCCACGGGACTAGCGGGAGGTTTGTCCTACAATGAGCAGTTCTTC. Protein product: CASSPTGLAGGLSYNEQFF. The chain combines TRBV7-9 with TRBJ2-1; TRBD2 matches at 15 bases. After removal of 5 bases from V and 1 base from J, the junction contained 9 bases not matched to a gene. Germline V gene lookup returns CDR1 SEHNR and CDR2 FQNEAQ (reference sequence). The CDR3 runs 19 residues.

The CDR3 spells CASSEGGGGQPQHF. The CDR3 nucleotides read TGTGCCAGCAGTGAAGGGGGAGGGGGGCAGCCCCAGCATTTT. The chain employs TRBV6-1 and TRBJ1-5; tentatively, D is TRBD1 (6 bases). This CDR3 has 14 amino acids. In germline, CDR1 is MNHNS, CDR2 SASEGT. V was clipped by 1 base and J by 7 bases, with 11 bases between them.

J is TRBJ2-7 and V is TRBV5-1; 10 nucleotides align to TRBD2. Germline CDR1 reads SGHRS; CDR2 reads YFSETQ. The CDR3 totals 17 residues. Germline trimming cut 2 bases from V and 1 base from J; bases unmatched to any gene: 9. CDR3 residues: CASSFGGHSGRSYEQYF. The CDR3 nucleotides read TGCGCCAGCAGCTTCGGGGGCCATAGCGGGAGGTCCTACGAGCAGTACTTC.